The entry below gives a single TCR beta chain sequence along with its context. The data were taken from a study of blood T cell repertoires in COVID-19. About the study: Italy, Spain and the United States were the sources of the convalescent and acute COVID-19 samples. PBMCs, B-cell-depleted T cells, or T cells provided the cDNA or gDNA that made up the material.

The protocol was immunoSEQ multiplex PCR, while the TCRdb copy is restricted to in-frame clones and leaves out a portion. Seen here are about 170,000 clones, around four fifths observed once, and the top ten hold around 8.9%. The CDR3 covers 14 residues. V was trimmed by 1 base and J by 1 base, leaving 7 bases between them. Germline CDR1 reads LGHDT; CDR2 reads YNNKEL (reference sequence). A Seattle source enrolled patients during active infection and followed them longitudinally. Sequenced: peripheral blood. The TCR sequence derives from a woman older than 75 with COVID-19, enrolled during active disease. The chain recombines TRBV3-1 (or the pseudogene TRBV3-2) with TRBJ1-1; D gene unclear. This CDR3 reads CASSQVQQNTEAFF. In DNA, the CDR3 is TGTGCCAGCAGCCAAGTACAGCAGAACACTGAAGCTTTCTTT.